This T cell receptor beta chain stems from a study of human thymus T cells. The length of the CDR3 is 18 residues. With 0 bases clipped from V and 2 bases from J, the junction kept 14 bases outside the gene matches. Germline V gene lookup returns CDR1 GTSNPN and CDR2 SVGIG (reference sequence). Of note for this clone: The antigen remains unidentified.

Half of the eight donors gave roughly 0.45-1 mL blood during surgery. The table came from immunoSEQ multiplex PCR; TCRdb's copy has only in-frame clones and leaves some out. The sample contains about 44,000 clones, 94% of which appear only once. General study points: Thymic and blood repertoires appeared to show biased V and J gene usage.

The specimen was blood. The V call is TRBV30, the J call TRBJ2-3, with 7 bases fitting TRBD1. This clonotype was sampled from a boy under three years old with a congenital heart defect but otherwise immunologically healthy. CDR3 in DNA: TGTGCCTGGAGTGTAGGAAGTTATACAGGGGTAGTCACAGATACGCAGTATTTT. Translated: CAWSVGSYTGVVTDTQYF.